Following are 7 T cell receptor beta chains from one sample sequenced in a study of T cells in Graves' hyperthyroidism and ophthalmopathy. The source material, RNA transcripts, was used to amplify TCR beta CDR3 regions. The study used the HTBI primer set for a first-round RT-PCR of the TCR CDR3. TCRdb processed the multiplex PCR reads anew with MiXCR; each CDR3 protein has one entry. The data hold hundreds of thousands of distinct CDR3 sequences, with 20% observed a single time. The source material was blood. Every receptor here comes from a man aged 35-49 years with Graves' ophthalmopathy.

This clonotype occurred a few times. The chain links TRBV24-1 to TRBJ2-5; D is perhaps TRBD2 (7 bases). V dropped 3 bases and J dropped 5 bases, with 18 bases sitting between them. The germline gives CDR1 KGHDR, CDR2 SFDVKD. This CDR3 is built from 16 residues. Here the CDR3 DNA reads TGTGCCACCAGTGATCCGGAGTGGGGGGGCGGGGAGACCCAGTACTTC. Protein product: CATSDPEWGGGETQYF.

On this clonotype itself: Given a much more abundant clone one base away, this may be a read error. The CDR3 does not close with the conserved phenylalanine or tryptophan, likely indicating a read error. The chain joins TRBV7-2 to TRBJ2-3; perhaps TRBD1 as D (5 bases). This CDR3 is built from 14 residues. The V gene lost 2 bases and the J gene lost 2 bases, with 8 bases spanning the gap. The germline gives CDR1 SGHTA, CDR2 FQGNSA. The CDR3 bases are TGTGCCAGCAGCTTAAACAGGAACACAGATACGCAGTATCTT. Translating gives CASSLNRNTDTQYL.

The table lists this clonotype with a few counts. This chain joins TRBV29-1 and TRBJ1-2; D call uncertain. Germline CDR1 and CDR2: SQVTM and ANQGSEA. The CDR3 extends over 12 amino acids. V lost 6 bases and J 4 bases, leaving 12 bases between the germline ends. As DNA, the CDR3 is TGCAGCGTAGAGCAGAGCGGCTATGGCTACACCTTC. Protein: CSVEQSGYGYTF.

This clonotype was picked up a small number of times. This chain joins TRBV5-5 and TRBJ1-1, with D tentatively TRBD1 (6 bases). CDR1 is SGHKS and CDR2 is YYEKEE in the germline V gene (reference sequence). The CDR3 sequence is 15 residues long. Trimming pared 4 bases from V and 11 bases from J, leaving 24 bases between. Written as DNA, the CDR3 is TGTGCCAGCAGCCCCCCGGTTGGGGGCGGCCCCCCGGCTTTCTTT. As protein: CASSPPVGGGPPAFF. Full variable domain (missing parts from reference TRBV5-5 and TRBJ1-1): DAGVTQSPTHLIKTRGQQVTLRCSPISGHKSVSWYQQVLGQGPQFIFQYYEKEERGRGNFPDRFSARQFPNYSSELNVNALLLGDSALYLCASSPPVGGGPPAFFGQGTRLTVV.

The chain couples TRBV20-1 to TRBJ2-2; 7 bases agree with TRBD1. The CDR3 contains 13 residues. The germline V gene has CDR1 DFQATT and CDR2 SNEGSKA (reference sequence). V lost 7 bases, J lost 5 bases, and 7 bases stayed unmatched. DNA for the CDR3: TGCAGTGTCGAGGGGGCGCGGACCGGGGAGCTGTTTTTT. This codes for CSVEGARTGELFF.

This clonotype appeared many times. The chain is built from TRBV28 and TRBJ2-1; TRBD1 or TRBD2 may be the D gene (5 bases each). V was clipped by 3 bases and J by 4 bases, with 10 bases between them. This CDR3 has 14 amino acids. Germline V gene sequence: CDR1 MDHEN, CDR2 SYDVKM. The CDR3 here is CASSFPGAYNEQFF. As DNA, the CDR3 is TGTGCCAGCAGTTTTCCCGGGGCGTACAATGAGCAGTTCTTC.

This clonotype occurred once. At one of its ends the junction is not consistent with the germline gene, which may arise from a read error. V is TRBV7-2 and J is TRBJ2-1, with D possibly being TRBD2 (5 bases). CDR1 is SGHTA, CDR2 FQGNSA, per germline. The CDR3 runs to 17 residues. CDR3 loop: CASSQGVTRSSYNEQFF. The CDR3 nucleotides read TGCGCCAGCAGCCAAGGAGTAACTAGGAGCTCCTACAATGAGCAGTTCTTC.